This TCR beta chain was observed in a study of human T cells and chemical hapten exposure. Across the whole study: Patients, chiefly female, had alopecia areata, totalis or universalis. General study points: Expanded TCRs produced significantly more large CDR3 similarity clusters than controls did.

The CDR3 extends over 13 amino acids. V lost 5 bases, J lost 5 bases, and 13 bases lay in between. The germline V gene has CDR1 SGHDT and CDR2 YYEEEE. One entry per CDR3 protein results from TCRdb running MiXCR on the RACE reads. The sample records tens of thousands of distinct CDR3 sequences, 10% to 15% being singletons. Described time point: patch test 3, about 24 weeks after DPC sensitization. Specified treatment: therapeutic diphenylcyclopropenone sensitization with weekly scalp DPC. Blood sampling occurred before each patch-test application. There are a few counts of this clonotype. The antigen remains unidentified.

The receptor was derived from a woman in her forties or fifties with alopecia areata. Some clones in this sample may be carry-over from other donors' samples. Material: whole blood, obtained in connection with sensitization to the hapten diphenylcyclopropenone (DPC). The rearrangement joins TRBV5-6 to TRBJ2-5; the D is unclear. The CDR3 DNA reads TGTGCCAGCAGGAGTCAGTTAGACGAGACCCAGTACTTC. Translated: CASRSQLDETQYF.